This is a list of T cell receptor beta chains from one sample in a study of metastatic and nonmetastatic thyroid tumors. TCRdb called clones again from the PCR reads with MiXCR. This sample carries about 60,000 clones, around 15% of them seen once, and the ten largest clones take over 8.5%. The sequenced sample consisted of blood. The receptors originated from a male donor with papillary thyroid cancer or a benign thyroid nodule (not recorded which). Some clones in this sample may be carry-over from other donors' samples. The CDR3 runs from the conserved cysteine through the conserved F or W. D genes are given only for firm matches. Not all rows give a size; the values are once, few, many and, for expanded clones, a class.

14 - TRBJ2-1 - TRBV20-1 TGCAGTGCTAGCTTGTTGGCTAGGGTTAGTGAGCAGTTCTTC CSASLLARVSEQFF
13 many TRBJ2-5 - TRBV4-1 TGCGCCAGCAGCCAAGACTTCGAAAAGACCCAGTACTTC CASSQDFEKTQYF
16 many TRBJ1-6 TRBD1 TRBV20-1 TGCAGTGGATCCCGGACAGGGCGCTTGATTAGTTCACCCCTCCACTTT CSGSRTGRLISSPLHF
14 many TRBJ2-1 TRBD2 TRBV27 TGTGCCAGTCAGGCGGGAGGGCCCTACAATGAGCAGTTCTTC CASQAGGPYNEQFF
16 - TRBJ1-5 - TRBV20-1 TGCAGTGCTCTAGACGGCGCGGTTTATAGCAATCGGCACCAGCATTTT CSALDGAVYSNRHQHF
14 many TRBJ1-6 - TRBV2 TGTGCCAGCAGTAACAGGCAGCGGAATTCACCCCTCCACTTT CASSNRQRNSPLHF
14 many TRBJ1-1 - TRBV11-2 TGTGCCAGCAGCTTAGGGCAGGGGAACACTGAAGCTTTCTTT CASSLGQGNTEAFF
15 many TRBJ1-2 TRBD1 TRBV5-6 TGTGCCAGCAGCTTAGTGACAGGGTGGGCCTATGGCTACACCTTC CASSLVTGWAYGYTF
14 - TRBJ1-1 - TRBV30 TGTGCCTGTAGTGTTCGGGTTGGGGGCACTGAAGCTTTCTTT CACSVRVGGTEAFF
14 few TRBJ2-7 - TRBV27 TGTGCCAGCAGTATATCGTTGGGGGCGGGGGAGCAGTACTTC CASSISLGAGEQYF
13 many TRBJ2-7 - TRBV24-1 TGTGCCACCAGTGACACGGACCACTACGAGCAGTACTTC CATSDTDHYEQYF
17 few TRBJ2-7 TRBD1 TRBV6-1 TGTGCCAGCAGGCACCTTCAGGGACAGGGAATCGACTACGAGCAGTACTTC CASRHLQGQGIDYEQYF
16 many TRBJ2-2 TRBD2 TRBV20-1 TGCAGTGCCAGGGGACTAGCGGGAGGGCCAACGCGGGAGCTGTTTTTT CSARGLAGGPTRELFF
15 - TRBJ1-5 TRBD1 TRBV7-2 TGTGCCAGCAGCTTAGTAGGGGGCACAACGGGGCCCCAGCATTTT CASSLVGGTTGPQHF
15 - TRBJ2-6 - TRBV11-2 TGTGCCAGCAATCGACTAAAGGTTGGGGCCAACGTCCTGACTTTC CASNRLKVGANVLTF
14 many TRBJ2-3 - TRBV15 TGTGCCACGAGAGAGGTGGGCCGGGCAGATACGCAGTATTTT CATREVGRADTQYF